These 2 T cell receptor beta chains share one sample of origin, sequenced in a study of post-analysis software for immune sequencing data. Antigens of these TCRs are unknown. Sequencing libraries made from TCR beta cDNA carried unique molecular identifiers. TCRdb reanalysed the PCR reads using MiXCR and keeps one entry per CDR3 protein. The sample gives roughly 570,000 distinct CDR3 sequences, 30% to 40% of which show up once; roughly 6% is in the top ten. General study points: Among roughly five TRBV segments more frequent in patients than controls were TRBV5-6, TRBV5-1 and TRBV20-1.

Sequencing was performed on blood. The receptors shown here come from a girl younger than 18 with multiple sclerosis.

CDR3 sequence reads: CASSLVQGSTSGQYF. The CDR3 nucleotides are TGTGCCAGCAGCTTAGTGCAGGGAAGTACGAGCGGGCAGTACTTC. The gene calls are TRBV7-2 and TRBJ2-7; perhaps D is TRBD1 or TRBD2 (5 bases each). The V end lost 1 base, the J end lost 9 bases, and 19 bases lay between the germline ends. The CDR3 totals 15 residues. Germline V CDR1 and CDR2: SGHTA, FQGNSA.

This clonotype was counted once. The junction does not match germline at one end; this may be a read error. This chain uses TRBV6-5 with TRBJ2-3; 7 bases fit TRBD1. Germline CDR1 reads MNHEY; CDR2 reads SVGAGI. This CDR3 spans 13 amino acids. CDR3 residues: CANSRMDRDTQYF. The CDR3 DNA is TGTGCCAACAGTCGCATGGACAGGGATACGCAGTATTTT.